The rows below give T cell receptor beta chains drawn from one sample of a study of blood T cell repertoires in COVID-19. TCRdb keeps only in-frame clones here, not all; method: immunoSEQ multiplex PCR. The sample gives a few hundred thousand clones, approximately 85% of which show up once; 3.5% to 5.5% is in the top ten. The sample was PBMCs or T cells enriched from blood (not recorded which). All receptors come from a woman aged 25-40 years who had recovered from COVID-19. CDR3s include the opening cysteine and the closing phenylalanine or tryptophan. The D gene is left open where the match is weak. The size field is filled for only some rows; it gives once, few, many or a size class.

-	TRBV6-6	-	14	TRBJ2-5	TGTGCCAGCAGTTACTCCCCAGGGATGCAGACCCAGTACTTC	CASSYSPGMQTQYF
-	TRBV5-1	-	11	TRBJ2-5	TGCGCCAGCAGCACCGGGACTCGACGTTACTTC	CASSTGTRRYF
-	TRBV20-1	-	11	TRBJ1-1	TGCAGTGCTACAGGGTACACTGAAGCTTTCTTT	CSATGYTEAFF
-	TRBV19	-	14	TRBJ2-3	TGTGCCAGTAGTCCCAGACTAGGCACAGATACGCAGTATTTT	CASSPRLGTDTQYF
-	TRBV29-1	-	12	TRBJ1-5	TGCAGCGCAGGGGCGGAGAATCAGCCCCAGCATTTT	CSAGAENQPQHF
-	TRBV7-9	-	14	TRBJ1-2	TGTGCCAGCAGCTTATCGTCAGGGATCTATGGCTACACCTTC	CASSLSSGIYGYTF
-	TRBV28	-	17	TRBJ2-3	TGTGCCAGCAGTCCCCCCATCGCGGGATGGAACACAGATACGCAGTATTTT	CASSPPIAGWNTDTQYF
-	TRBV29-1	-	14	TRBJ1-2	TGCAGCGTTGACCAGGGCAGGGATAACTATGGCTACACCTTC	CSVDQGRDNYGYTF
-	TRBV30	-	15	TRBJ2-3	TGTGCCTGGAGGCTTACTAGCCCGGGCACAGATACGCAGTATTTT	CAWRLTSPGTDTQYF
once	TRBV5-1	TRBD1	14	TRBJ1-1	TGCGCCAGCAGCTTGGCAGGGGGCGGAACTGAAGCTTTCTTT	CASSLAGGGTEAFF
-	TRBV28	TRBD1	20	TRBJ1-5	TGTGCCAGCAGTTTCCCCGGAGGCGAGGGGGCAATTTATAGCAATCAGCCCCAGCATTTT	CASSFPGGEGAIYSNQPQHF
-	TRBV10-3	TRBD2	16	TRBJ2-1	TGTGCCATCAGTGAACCCCTCGCGGGAGACCACAATGAGCAGTTCTTC	CAISEPLAGDHNEQFF
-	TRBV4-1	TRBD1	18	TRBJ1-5	TGCGCCAGCAGCCAAATAATAGCATACAGGGGGCCTAGTCAGCCCCAGCATTTT	CASSQIIAYRGPSQPQHF
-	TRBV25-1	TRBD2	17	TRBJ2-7	TGTGCCAGCAGTGACCTTCCCGGGACTAGCGAGAGCTACGAGCAGTACTTC	CASSDLPGTSESYEQYF
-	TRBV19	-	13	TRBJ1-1	TGTGCCAGTAGTGGCAGGGATCGCACTGAAGCTTTCTTT	CASSGRDRTEAFF
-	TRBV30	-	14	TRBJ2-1	TGTGCCTGGAGCGCGGCGGGTAATCGGGATGAGCAGTTCTTC	CAWSAAGNRDEQFF
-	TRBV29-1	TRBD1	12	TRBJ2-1	TGCAGCGTTGAGACAGGGGACAATGAGCAGTTCTTC	CSVETGDNEQFF
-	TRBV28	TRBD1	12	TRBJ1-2	TGTGCCAGCAAGACAGGGGGCATTGGCTACACCTTC	CASKTGGIGYTF
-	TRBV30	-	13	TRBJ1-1	TGTGCCTGGAACAGGCAGATGAACACTGAAGCTTTCTTT	CAWNRQMNTEAFF
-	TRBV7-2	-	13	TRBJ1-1	TGTGCCAGCAGCTTATGGAGGGTCTCTGAAGCTTTCTTT	CASSLWRVSEAFF
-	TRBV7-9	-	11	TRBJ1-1	TGTGCCAGCAGCTTACTCGCTGAAGCTTTCTTT	CASSLLAEAFF
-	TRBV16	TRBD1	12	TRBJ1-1	TGTGCCAGCAGCCAAGTGGCCAGGGGGGCTTTCTTT	CASSQVARGAFF
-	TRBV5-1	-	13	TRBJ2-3	TGCGCCAGCACAACCTACCCGACAGATACGCAGTATTTT	CASTTYPTDTQYF
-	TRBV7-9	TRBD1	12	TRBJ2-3	TGTGCCAGCAGCCACGAGACAGGGAAAGGGTATTTT	CASSHETGKGYF
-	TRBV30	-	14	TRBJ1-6	TGTGCCTGGAGTGTGATGGACAGAGACTCACCCCTCCACTTT	CAWSVMDRDSPLHF
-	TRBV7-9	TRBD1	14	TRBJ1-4	TGTGCCAGCACTTCACAGGGGGCACATGAAAAACTGTTTTTT	CASTSQGAHEKLFF
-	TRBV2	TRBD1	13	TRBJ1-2	TGTGCCAGCAGACTTGAGGGGGCTGGCGGCTACACCTTC	CASRLEGAGGYTF
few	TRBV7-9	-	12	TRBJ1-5	TGTGCCAGCAGCGAACCGGATCAGCCCCAGCATTTT	CASSEPDQPQHF
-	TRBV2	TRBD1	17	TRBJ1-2	TGTGCCAGCAGGGGGGTAGGGGGCGCAGGCCCGGCTTATGGCTACACCTTC	CASRGVGGAGPAYGYTF
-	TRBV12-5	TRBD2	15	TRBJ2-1	TGTGCTAGTGGTCTGGGACTAGCGGCCTCTGCGGAGCAGTTCTTC	CASGLGLAASAEQFF
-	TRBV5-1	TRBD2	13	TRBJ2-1	TGCGCCAGCAGCTTGCCTGGACTAGCAGGGCAGTTCTTC	CASSLPGLAGQFF
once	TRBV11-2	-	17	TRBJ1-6	TGTGCCAGCAGCCTCACGTTCCGGGGGGCGGATAATTCACCCCTCCACTTT	CASSLTFRGADNSPLHF
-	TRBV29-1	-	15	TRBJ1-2	TGCAGCGTTGACGGGGGGGGAGCGATTCAACCGGGCTACACCTTC	CSVDGGGAIQPGYTF
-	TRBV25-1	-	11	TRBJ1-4	TGTGCCAGCGGAACACAGGACAAACTGTTTTTT	CASGTQDKLFF
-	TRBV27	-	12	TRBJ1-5	TGTGCCAGCAGGCAGGGAGGGCAGCCCCAGCATTTT	CASRQGGQPQHF
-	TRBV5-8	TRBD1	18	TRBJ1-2	TGTGCCAGCAGCTTGGGCCCGGGAAGGGGACAGGGGGCGAGTGGCTACACCTTC	CASSLGPGRGQGASGYTF
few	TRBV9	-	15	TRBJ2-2	TGTGCCAGCAGCGTAGGCGGGGCGCACACCGGGGAGCTGTTTTTT	CASSVGGAHTGELFF
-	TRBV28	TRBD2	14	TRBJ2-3	TGTGCCAGCAGTCTCGGGGGGGGATGGGGTACGCAGTATTTT	CASSLGGGWGTQYF
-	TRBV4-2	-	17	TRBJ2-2	TGTGCCAGCAGCCAAGATGGGACACGCCGGGACACCGGGGAGCTGTTTTTT	CASSQDGTRRDTGELFF
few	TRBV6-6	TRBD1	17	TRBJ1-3	TGTGCCAGCAGTCACCAAGGGGGCAGGCCCGGAGGAAACACCATATATTTT	CASSHQGGRPGGNTIYF